The sequence of this TCR beta chain was determined in a study of T cells expressing NK-cell markers. Study-level information: Among the eight sequenced donors, seven tested HCMV-seropositive and one tested seronegative.

There are 12 residues in the CDR3. The germline CDR1 and CDR2 sequences are SQVTM and ANQGSEA. Generation of TCR beta cDNA was performed by 5'RACE template switching incorporating UMIs. TCRdb re-analyzed the 5' RACE reads; it lists each CDR3 protein once, without DNA. The listing records 150,000 to 170,000 distinct CDR3 sequences. The chain uses TRBV29-1 and TRBJ2-3. The source of this sequence is a woman aged 45-60 years in good health. The sequencing input was blood T cells: a sorted CD56 or NKG2C T cell subset, CD4+ or CD8+ T cells, or bulk PBMC T cells (not recorded which). CDR3 residues: CSVEAREDTQYF.